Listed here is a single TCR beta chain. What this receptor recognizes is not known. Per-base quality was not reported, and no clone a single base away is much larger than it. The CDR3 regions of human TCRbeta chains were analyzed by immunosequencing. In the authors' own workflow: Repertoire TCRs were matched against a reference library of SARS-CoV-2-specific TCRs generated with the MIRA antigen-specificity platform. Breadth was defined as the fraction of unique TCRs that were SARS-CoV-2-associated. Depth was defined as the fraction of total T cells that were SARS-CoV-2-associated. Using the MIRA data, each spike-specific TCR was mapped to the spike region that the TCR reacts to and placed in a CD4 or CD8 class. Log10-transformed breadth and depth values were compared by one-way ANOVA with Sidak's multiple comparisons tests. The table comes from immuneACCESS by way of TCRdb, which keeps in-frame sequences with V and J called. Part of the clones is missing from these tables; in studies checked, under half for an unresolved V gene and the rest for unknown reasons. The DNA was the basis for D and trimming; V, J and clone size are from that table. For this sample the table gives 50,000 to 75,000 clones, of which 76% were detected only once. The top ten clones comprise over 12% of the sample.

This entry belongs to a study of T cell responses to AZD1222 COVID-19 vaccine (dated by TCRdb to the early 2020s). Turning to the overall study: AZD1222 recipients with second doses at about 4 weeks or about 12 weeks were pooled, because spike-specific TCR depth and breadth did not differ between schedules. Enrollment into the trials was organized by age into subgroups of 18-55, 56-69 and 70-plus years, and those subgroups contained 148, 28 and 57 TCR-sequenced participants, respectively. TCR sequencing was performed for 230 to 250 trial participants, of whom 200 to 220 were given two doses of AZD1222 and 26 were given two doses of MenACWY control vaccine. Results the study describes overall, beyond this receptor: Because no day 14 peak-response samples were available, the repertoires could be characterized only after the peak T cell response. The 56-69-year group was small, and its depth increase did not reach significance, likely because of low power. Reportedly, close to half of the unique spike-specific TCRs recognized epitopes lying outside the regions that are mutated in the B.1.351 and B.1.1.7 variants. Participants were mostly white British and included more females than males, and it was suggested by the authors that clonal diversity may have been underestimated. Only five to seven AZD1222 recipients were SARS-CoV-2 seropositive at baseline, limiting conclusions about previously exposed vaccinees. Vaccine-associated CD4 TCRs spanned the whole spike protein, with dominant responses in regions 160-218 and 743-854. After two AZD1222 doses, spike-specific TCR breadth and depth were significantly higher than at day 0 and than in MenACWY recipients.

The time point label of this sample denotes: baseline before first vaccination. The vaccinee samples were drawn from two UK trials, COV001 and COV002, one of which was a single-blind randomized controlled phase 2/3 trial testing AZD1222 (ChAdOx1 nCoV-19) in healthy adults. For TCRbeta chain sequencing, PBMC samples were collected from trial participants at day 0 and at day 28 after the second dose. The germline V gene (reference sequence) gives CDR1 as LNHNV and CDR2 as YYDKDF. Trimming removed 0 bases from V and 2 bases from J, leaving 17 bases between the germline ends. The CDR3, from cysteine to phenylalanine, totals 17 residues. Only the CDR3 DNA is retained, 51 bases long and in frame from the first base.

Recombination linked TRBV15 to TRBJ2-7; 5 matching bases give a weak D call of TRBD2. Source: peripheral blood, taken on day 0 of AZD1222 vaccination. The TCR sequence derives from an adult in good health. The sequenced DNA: TGTGCCACCAGCAGAGAGCGAGGGTCAGGTAATGCCTACGAGCAGTACTTC. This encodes CATSRERGSGNAYEQYF.